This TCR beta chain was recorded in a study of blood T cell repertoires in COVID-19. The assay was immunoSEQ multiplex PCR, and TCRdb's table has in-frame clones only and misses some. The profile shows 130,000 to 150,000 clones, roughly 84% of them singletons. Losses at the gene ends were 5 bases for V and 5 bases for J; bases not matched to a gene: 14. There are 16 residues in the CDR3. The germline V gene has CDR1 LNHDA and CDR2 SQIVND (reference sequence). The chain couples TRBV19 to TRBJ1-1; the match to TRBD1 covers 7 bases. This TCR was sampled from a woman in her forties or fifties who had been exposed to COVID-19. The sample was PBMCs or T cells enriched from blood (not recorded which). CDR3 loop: CASSFATGVGRTEAFF. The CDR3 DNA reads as TGTGCCAGTAGTTTCGCTACAGGGGTGGGTCGGACTGAAGCTTTCTTT.